The T cell receptor beta chain described here comes from a study of OX40 agonist ivuxolimab in advanced cancers. Looking at the study overall: At 82.7% male, the cohort had a mean age of approximately 60 years, ranging from about 23 to 80.

The germline V and J ends were trimmed by 2 bases and 3 bases, with 8 bases remaining between them. Germline V gene lookup returns CDR1 MNHEY and CDR2 SVGAGI. CDR3 size: 13 residues. Worth noting for this clone: What it binds is unknown.

Method: immunoSEQ multiplex PCR; TCRdb's copy keeps in-frame clones and lacks some. The data hold around 82,000 clones, with around 90% observed a single time. Study-wide results and caveats: No antigen was identified for the clonally expanded peripheral T cells. Blood T cells, both CD4+ and CD8+, expanded clonally by week 6 at 0.1 to 3.0 mg/kg.

Blood draws occurred at baseline, cycle 4 day 1, and cycle 7 day 1. The rearrangement uses TRBV6-5 and TRBJ2-7; the D is unclear. This sequence was found in an adult with an advanced solid tumor such as melanoma, head and neck, liver or kidney cancer. The material was CD4+ or CD8+ T cells sorted from blood, obtained in a trial of the OX40 agonist ivuxolimab. The CDR3 nucleotides are TGTGCCAGCAGTTACGGGCAGTACTACGAGCAGTACTTC. Amino acid sequence: CASSYGQYYEQYF.